This T cell receptor (beta chain) was observed in a study of regulatory T cells in long-lasting Graves disease (dated by TCRdb to about 2021). Notes on the research overall: Persistent Graves' disease meant more than 5 years of antithyroid drug treatment with TSH receptor autoantibodies that stayed positive. This study used TCR sequencing and RNA sequencing of peripheral blood to compare persistent Graves' disease patients against newly diagnosed Graves' disease patients. The study took place in China and was registered as a clinical trial. A total of around 35 samples were covered by TCR sequencing, comprising approximately 13 persistent and around 20 newly diagnosed Graves' disease patients. On average, persistent Graves' disease patients in the clinical cohort had been on antithyroid drugs for around ten years.

General conclusions and limits of the study: Sequencing and analysis were restricted to the TCR beta chain. Peripheral blood alone was examined, since thyroid tissue, which constituted the primary lesion, could not be accessed. The small sample size was acknowledged by the authors as a limitation that may reduce accuracy. A larger number of public clonotypes was shared among persistent patients (approximately 3,000) than among newly diagnosed patients (around 870). Lower TCR Shannon entropy and fewer highly expanded clones were observed in persistent Graves' disease patients than in newly diagnosed patients, which suggested clonal expansion. Persistent disease showed preferential use of TRBV28, TRBJ1-2 and TRBJ2-5, whereas newly diagnosed disease favored TRBV20-1 and TRBJ2-1.

The library was prepared using multiplex PCR. TCRdb records Illumina HiSeq 4000 as the sequencer. CDR3 regions were amplified by Arm-PCR with iRepertoire HTBI primers to construct TCR beta libraries. Before sequencing, the PCR products underwent gel purification. From the authors' description of their analysis: Gene usage analysis of CDR3 amino acid clonotypes used the 60 to 80 TRBV and more than 13 TRBJ segments found across samples. Filtered high-quality paired reads were merged into contigs using COPE and FqMerger. BLAST was used to align contigs to the IMGT TRBV, TRBD and TRBJ reference genes, and CDR3 was defined following IMGT. Highly expanded clones were defined as clonotypes with a frequency above 0.1%. Shannon entropy served as the measure of repertoire diversity, while the Gini coefficient captured V-J evenness. A clonotype was considered public if more than one individual shared it. The public reads were run again by TCRdb, first through fastp at Q25 and then through MiXCR, and only productive beta chains were kept. Rows matching on CDR3 protein sequence are summarized as one entry with the most common DNA and genes. None of the V and J calls come from the authors' own analysis; TCRdb made them. The sample has a few hundred thousand distinct CDR3 sequences on record, approximately 23% of them singletons. Around 30% of the sample comes from the top ten.

Details on this clonotype: Its antigen is currently not known. The input lacks base qualities; no much larger clone sits a single base away.

In the paper's terms, the time point label means: persistent/refractory GD, antithyroid drugs over 5 years with positive TRAb. RNA was extracted from PBMCs in TRIzol for both TCR sequencing and RNA sequencing. The diagnosis of Graves' disease followed American Thyroid Association guidelines. Recruitment of patients was carried out at an endocrinology department in Xi'an, China. Each patient gave roughly 8.4 milliliters of peripheral blood, collected in an EDTA anticoagulant tube. Ficoll Paque Plus density gradient separation was used to isolate PBMCs, and no further T cell sorting was done. An Agilent 2100 Bioanalyzer and agarose gel were used to check RNA quality, while a NanoDrop 2000 measured RNA concentration. Reading the germline V gene gives CDR1 MDHEN and CDR2 SYDVKM. Deletion took 9 bases off V and 4 bases off J, with a span of 15 bases between the germline ends. The CDR3, from cysteine to phenylalanine, totals 13 residues. CDR3 DNA only is kept here, 39 bases in frame from base 1.

The chain is made from TRBV28 and TRBJ1-1; TRBD1 is a possible D gene, resting on 5 matching bases. The receptor was isolated from a woman aged 35 to 49 with Graves disease. Donor details come from another sample of the same person, matched by shared clones. This material consisted of peripheral blood mononuclear cells (PBMCs), taken when the disease was refractory, from a patient treated with antithyroid drugs. CDR3 reads: CASSRVWGTEAFF. DNA sequence: TGTGCCAGTTCCAGGGTATGGGGCACTGAAGCTTTCTTT. The CDR3 plus the reference TRBV28 and TRBJ1-1 genes for the other parts give the full variable domain: DVKVTQSSRYLVKRTGEKVFLECVQDMDHENMFWYRQDPGLGLRLIYFSYDVKMKEKGDIPEGYSVSREKKERFSLILESASTNQTSMYLCASSRVWGTEAFFGQGTRLTVV.